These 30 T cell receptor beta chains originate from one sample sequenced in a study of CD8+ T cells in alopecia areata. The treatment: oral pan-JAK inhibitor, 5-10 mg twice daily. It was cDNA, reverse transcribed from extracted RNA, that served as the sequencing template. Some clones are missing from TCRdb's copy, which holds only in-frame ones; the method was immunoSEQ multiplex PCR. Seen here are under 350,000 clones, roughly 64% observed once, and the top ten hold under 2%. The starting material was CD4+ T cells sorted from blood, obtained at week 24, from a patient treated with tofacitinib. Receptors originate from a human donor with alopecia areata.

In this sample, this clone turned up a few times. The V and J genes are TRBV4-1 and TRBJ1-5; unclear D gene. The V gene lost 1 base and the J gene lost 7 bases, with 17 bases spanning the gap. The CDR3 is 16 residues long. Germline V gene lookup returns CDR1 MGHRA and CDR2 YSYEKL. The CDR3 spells CASSQGANDPIQPQHF. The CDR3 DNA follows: TGCGCCAGCAGCCAAGGGGCAAATGATCCCATCCAGCCCCAGCATTTT.

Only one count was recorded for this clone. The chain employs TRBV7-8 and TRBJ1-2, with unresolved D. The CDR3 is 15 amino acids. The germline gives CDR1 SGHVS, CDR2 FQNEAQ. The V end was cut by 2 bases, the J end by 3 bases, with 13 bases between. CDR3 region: CASSLQGAFDYGYTF. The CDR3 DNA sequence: TGTGCCAGCAGCTTACAAGGAGCCTTCGACTATGGCTACACCTTC.

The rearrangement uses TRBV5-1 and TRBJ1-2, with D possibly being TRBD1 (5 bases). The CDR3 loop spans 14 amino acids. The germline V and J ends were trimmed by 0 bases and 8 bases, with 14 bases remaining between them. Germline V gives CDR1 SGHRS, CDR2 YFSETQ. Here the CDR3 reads CASSLVAGTGGYTF. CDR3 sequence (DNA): TGCGCCAGCAGCTTGGTAGCAGGGACTGGAGGCTACACCTTC.

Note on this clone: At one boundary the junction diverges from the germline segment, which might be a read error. CDR3 region: CASSDGTPYNSPLHF. In DNA form, the CDR3 reads TGTGCTAGCAGCGACGGGACGCCTTATAATTCACCCCTCCACTTT. The chain uses TRBV7-7 and TRBJ1-6, with D perhaps matching TRBD1 (5 bases). Germline values: CDR1 SSHAT, CDR2 FNYEAQ (reference sequence). The CDR3 length is 15 residues.

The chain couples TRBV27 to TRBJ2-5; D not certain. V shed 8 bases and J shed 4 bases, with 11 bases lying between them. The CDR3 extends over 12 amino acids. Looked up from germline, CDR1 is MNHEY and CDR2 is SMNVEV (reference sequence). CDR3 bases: TGTGCCAGCCGTAGTAGGTCAGAGACCCAGTACTTC. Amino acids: CASRSRSETQYF.

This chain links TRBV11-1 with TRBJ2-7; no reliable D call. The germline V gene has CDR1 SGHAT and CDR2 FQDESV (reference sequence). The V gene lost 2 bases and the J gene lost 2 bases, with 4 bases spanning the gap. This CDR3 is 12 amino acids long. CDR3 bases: TGTGCCAGCAGCTTATCGCCCTACGAGCAGTACTTC. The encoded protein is CASSLSPYEQYF.

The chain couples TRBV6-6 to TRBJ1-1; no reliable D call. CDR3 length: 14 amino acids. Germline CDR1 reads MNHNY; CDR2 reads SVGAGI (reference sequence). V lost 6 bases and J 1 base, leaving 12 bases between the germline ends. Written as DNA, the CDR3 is TGTGCCAGCAGGCGGACTACAGAGAACACTGAAGCTTTCTTT. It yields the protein CASRRTTENTEAFF.

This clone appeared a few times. CDR3 DNA: TGTGCCAGCAGCTCTCTCACCGGGACTAGCGGGGCCTGGAAGACCCAGTACTTC. Amino acid sequence: CASSSLTGTSGAWKTQYF. This chain joins TRBV7-2 and TRBJ2-5; 13 bases fit TRBD2. Germline trimming cut 4 bases from V and 6 bases from J; bases unmatched to any gene: 14. The CDR3 contains 18 residues. Germline assignment: CDR1 SGHTA and CDR2 FQGNSA.

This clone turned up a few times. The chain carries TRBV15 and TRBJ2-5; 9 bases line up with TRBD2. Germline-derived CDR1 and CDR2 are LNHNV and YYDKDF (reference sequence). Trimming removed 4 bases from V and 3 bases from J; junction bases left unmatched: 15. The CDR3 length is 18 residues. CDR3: CATSKSAPGLASKETQYF. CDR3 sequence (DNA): TGTGCCACCAGCAAAAGTGCTCCCGGACTAGCGTCGAAAGAGACCCAGTACTTC.

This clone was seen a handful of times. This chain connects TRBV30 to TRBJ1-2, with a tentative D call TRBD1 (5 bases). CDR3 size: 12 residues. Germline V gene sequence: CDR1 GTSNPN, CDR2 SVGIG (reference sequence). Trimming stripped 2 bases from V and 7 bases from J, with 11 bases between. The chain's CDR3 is CAWSRQGSGYTF. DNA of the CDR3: TGTGCCTGGAGTCGGCAGGGAAGTGGCTACACCTTC.

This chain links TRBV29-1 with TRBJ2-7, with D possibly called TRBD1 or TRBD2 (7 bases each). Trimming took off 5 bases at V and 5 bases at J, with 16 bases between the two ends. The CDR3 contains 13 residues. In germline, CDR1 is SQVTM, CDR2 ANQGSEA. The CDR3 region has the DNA TGCAGCGTTACAGGGAGGGGGCTAAACGAGCAGTACTTC. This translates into CSVTGRGLNEQYF.

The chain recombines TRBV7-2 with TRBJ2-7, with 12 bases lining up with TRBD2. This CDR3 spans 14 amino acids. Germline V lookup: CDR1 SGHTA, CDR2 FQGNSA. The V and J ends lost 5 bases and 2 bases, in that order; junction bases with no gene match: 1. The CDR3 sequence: CASSRTSGTYEQYF. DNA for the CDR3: TGTGCCAGCAGCCGGACTAGCGGGACCTACGAGCAGTACTTC.

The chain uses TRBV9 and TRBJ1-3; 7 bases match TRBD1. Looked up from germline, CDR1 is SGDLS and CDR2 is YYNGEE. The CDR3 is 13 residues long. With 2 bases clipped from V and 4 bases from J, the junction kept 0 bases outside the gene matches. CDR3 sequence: CASSVGQGNTIYF. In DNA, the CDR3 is TGTGCCAGCAGCGTGGGACAGGGAAACACCATATATTTT.

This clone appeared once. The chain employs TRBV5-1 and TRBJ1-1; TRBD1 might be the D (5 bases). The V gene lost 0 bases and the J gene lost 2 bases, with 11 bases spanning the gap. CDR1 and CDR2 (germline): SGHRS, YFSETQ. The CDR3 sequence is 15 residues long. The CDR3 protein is CASSLGLGVNTEAFF. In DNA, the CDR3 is TGCGCCAGCAGCTTGGGGTTAGGGGTCAACACTGAAGCTTTCTTT.

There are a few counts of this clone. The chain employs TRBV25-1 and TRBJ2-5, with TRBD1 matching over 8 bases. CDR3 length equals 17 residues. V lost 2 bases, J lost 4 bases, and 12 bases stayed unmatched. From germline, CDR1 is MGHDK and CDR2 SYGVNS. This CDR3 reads CASSETLAGGFVETQYF. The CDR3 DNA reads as TGTGCCAGCAGTGAAACCTTGGCAGGGGGCTTTGTAGAGACCCAGTACTTC. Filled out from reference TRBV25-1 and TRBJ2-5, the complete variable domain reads EADIYQTPRYLVIGTGKKITLECSQTMGHDKMYWYQQDPGMELHLIHYSYGVNSTEKGDLSSESTVSRIRTEHFPLTLESARPSHTSQYLCASSETLAGGFVETQYFGPGTRLLVL.

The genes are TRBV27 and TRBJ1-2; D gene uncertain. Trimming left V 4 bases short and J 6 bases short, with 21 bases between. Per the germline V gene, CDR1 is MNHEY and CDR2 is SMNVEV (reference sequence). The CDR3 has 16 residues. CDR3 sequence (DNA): TGTGCCAGCAGTTCCGGGTCCACGCGGGCTTGGCATGGCTACACCTTC. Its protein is CASSSGSTRAWHGYTF.

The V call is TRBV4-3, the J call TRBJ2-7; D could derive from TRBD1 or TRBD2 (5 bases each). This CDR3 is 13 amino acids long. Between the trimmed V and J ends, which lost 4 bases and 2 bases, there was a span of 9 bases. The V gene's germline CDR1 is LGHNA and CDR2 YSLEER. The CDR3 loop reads CASSRGDAYEQYF. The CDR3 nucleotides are TGCGCCAGCAGCCGAGGGGACGCCTACGAGCAGTACTTC.

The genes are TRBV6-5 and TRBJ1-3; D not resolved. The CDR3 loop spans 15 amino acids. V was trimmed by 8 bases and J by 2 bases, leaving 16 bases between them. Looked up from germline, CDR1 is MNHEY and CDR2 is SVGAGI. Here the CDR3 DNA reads TGTGCCAGCGCTATTAGGGAATCGACTGGAAACACCATATATTTT. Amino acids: CASAIRESTGNTIYF.

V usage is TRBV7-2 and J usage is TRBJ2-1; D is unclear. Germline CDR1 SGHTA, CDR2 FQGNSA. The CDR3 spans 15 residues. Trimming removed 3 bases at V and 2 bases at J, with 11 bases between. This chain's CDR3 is CASSFATGTYNEQFF. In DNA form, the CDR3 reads TGTGCCAGCAGCTTTGCGACGGGCACCTACAATGAGCAGTTCTTC.

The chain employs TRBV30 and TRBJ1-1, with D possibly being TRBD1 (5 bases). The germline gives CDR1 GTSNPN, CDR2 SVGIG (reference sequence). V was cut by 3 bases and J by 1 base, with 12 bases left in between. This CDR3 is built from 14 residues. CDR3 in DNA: TGTGCCTGGAGCTGGGGACTTAGGAACACTGAAGCTTTCTTT. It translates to CAWSWGLRNTEAFF.

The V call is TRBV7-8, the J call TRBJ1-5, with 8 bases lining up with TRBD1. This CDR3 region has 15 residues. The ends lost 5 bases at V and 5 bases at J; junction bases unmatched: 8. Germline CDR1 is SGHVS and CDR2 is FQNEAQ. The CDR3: CASSPRTGRHQPQHF. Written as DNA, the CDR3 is TGTGCCAGCAGCCCCCGGACAGGGCGCCATCAGCCCCAGCATTTT. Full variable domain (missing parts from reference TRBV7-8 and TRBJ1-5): GAGVSQSPRYKVAKRGQDVALRCDPISGHVSLFWYQQALGQGPEFLTYFQNEAQLDKSGLPSDRFFAERPEGSVSTLKIQRTQQEDSAVYLCASSPRTGRHQPQHFGDGTRLSIL.

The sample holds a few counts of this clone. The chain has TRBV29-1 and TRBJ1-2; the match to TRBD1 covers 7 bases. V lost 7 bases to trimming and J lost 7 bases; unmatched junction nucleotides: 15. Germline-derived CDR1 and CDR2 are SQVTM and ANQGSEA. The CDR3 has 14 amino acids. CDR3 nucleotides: TGCAGCGCCCGAGGCCAGGGGGTAGCTCGTGGCTACACCTTC. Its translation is CSARGQGVARGYTF.

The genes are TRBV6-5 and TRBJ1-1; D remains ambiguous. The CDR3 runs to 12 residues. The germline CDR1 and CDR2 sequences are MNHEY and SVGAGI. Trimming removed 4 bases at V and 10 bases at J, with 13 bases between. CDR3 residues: CASSSGKVGAFF. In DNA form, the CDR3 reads TGTGCCAGCAGTTCGGGTAAAGTTGGAGCTTTCTTT.

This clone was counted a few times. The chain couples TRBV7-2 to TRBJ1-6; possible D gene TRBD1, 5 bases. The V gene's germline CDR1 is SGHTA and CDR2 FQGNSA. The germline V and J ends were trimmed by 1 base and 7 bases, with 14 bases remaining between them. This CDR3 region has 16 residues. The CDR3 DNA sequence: TGTGCCAGCAGCTTAGGATACGGGACGGCCAATTCACCCCTCCACTTT. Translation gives CASSLGYGTANSPLHF.

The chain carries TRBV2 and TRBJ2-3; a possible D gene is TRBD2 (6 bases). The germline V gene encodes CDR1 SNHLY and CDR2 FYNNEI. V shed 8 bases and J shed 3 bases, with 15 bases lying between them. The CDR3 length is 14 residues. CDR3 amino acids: CASASGGATDTQYF. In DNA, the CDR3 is TGTGCCAGCGCAAGTGGCGGGGCGACAGATACGCAGTATTTT.

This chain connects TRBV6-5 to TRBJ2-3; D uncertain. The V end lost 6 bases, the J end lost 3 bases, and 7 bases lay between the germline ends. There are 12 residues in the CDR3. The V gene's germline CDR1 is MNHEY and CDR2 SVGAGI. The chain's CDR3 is CASSRSTDTQYF. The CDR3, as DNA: TGTGCCAGCAGCCGATCTACAGATACGCAGTATTTT.

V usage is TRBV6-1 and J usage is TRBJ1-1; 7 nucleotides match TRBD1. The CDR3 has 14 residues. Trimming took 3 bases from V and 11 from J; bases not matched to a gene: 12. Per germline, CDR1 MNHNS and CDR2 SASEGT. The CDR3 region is CASSDPRGGRGAFF. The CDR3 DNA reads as TGTGCCAGCAGTGACCCCAGGGGGGGAAGAGGGGCTTTCTTT.

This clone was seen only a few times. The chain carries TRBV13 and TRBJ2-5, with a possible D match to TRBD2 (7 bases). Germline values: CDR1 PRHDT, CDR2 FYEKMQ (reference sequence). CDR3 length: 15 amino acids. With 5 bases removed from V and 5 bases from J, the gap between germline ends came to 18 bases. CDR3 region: CASSPSGGGLETQYF. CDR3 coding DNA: TGTGCCAGCAGCCCCAGTGGCGGGGGCCTCGAGACCCAGTACTTC.

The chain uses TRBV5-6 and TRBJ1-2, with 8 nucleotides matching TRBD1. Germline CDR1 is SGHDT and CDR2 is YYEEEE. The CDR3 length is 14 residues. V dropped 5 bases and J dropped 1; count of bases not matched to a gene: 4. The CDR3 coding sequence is TGTGCCAGCAGGGAGGACAGGGTTAACTATGGCTACACCTTC. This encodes CASREDRVNYGYTF.

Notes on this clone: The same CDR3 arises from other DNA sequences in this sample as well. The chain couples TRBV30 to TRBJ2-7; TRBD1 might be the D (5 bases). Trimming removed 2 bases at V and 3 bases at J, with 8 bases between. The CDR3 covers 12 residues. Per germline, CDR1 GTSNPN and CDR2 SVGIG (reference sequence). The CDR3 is CAWSPDSYEQYF. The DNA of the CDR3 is TGTGCCTGGAGTCCCGACAGCTACGAGCAGTACTTC.